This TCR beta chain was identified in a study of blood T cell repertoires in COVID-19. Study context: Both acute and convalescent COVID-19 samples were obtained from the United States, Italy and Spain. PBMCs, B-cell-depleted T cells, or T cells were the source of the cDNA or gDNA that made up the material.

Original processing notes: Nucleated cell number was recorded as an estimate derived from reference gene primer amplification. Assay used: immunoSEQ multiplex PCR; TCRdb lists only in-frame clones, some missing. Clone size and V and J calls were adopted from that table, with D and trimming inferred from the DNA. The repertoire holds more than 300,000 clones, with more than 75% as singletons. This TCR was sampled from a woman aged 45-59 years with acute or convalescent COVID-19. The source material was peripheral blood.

CDR3 DNA sequence: TGCGCCAGCAGCCGGACAGGGGGCGATGAAAAACTGTTTTTT. Its translation: CASSRTGGDEKLFF. V and J are TRBV4-3 and TRBJ1-4; 11 nucleotides line up with TRBD1. Germline assignment: CDR1 LGHNA and CDR2 YSLEER. The length of the CDR3 is 14 residues. J gave up 6 bases and V 4 bases, and 1 base lay outside the gene matches.